These 9 T cell receptor beta chains originate from one sample sequenced in a study of identical twins' blood T cells. TCRdb re-derived calls from the 5' RACE reads in MiXCR, one entry per CDR3 protein. This table has around 380,000 distinct CDR3 sequences, under 30% appearing once. The sample comprised PBMCs. All receptors come from a woman aged 18-49 years in good health.

The chain uses TRBV29-1 and TRBJ1-2; tentatively, D is TRBD1 (5 bases). Germline lookup yields CDR1 SQVTM and CDR2 ANQGSEA. The V gene lost 3 bases and the J gene lost 1 base, with 12 bases spanning the gap. This CDR3 is 14 amino acids long. The CDR3 sequence: CSVDLTDDNYGYTF. As DNA, the CDR3 is TGCAGCGTTGACTTGACAGATGATAACTATGGCTACACCTTC.

This clonotype came up a few times. J is TRBJ1-4 and V is TRBV7-9; 7 nucleotides line up with TRBD1. V dropped 5 bases and J dropped 8; count of bases not matched to a gene: 11. The CDR3 runs to 15 residues. Germline CDR1 and CDR2: SEHNR and FQNEAQ (reference sequence). The CDR3 sequence: CASSLRDSQQEKLFF. The CDR3 DNA reads as TGTGCCAGCAGCCTGCGGGACAGTCAACAGGAAAAACTGTTTTTT.

The J gene is TRBJ1-2, the V gene TRBV2, with D maybe TRBD1 (5 bases). This CDR3 comprises 11 residues. Trimming removed 8 bases at V and 7 bases at J, with 11 bases between. Germline-derived CDR1 and CDR2 are SNHLY and FYNNEI. The CDR3 DNA reads TGTGCCAGCCGGGACCTCAGTGGCTACACCTTC. Translated, it gives CASRDLSGYTF. Looking up the rest from reference TRBV2 and TRBJ1-2 gives the full variable domain: EPEVTQTPSHQVTQMGQEVILRCVPISNHLYFYWYRQILGQKVEFLVSFYNNEISEKSEIFDDQFSVERPDGSNFTLKIRSTKLEDSAMYFCASRDLSGYTFGSGTRLTVV.

This clonotype was seen only a few times. This chain connects TRBV4-1 to TRBJ1-1, with D unresolved. Trimming left V 6 bases short and J 4 bases short, with 18 bases between. There are 15 residues in the CDR3. Germline loops: CDR1 MGHRA, CDR2 YSYEKL. The CDR3 is CASRTGRSPGTEAFF. The DNA for the CDR3 is TGCGCCAGCAGGACGGGGAGATCCCCGGGCACTGAAGCTTTCTTT.

The chain employs TRBV19 and TRBJ2-2; 14 positions match TRBD2. V shed 5 bases, J shed 4 bases, and the junction held 6 bases outside the gene matches. There are 17 residues in the CDR3. The germline V gene has CDR1 LNHDA and CDR2 SQIVND (reference sequence). Written as DNA, the CDR3 is TGTGCCAGTAGTGCGGGACTAGCGGGGGATTTCACCGGGGAGCTGTTTTTT. Protein sequence: CASSAGLAGDFTGELFF.

This clonotype has a handful of counts. The chain joins TRBV5-1 to TRBJ2-7; 9 nucleotides align to TRBD1. V shed 0 bases, J shed 3 bases, and the junction held 4 bases outside the gene matches. The germline CDR1 and CDR2 sequences are SGHRS and YFSETQ. This CDR3 has 15 residues. CDR3 sequence (DNA): TGCGCCAGCAGCTTGGGGACAGGGGCCGACTACGAGCAGTACTTC. It codes for CASSLGTGADYEQYF.

This rearrangement joins TRBV6-1 to TRBJ1-1; D is possibly TRBD1 (5 bases). Trimming pared 4 bases from V and 0 bases from J, leaving 9 bases between. Germline V gene lookup returns CDR1 MNHNS and CDR2 SASEGT. The CDR3 is 14 amino acids. DNA for the CDR3: TGTGCCAGCAGTGTTAGACAGATGAACACTGAAGCTTTCTTT. Residues: CASSVRQMNTEAFF.

This clonotype was seen ten or more times. The V gene is TRBV19, the J gene TRBJ1-5, with D hard to call. The CDR3 is 14 residues long. V shed 3 bases and J shed 2 bases, with 8 bases lying between them. Germline assignment: CDR1 LNHDA and CDR2 SQIVND (reference sequence). This chain's CDR3 is CASSMGIGNQPQHF. The CDR3 bases are TGTGCCAGTAGTATGGGGATTGGCAATCAGCCCCAGCATTTT.

The gene calls are TRBV10-3 and TRBJ1-2; D gene ambiguous. Germline V gives CDR1 ENHRY, CDR2 SYGVKD. The CDR3 spans 13 residues. V gave up 0 bases and J gave up 7 bases, with 9 bases separating them. The CDR3 here is CAISESISLGYTF. The DNA for the CDR3 is TGTGCCATCAGTGAGTCTATCAGCCTTGGCTACACCTTC.